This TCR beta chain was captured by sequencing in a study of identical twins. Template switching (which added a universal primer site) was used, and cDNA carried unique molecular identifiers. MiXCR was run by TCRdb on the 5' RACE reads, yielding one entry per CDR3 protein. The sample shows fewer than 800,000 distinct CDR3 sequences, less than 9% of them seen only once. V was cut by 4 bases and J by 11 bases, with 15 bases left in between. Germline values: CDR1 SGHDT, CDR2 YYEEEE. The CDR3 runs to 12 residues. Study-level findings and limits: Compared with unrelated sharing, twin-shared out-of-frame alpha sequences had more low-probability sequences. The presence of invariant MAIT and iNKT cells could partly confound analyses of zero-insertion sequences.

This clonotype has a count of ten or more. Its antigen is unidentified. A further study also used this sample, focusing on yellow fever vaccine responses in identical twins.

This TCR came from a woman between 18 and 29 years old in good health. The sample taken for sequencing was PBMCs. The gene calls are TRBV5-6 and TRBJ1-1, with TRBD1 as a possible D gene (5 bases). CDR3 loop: CASSPGAYGAFF. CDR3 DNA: TGTGCCAGCAGCCCCGGGGCTTACGGGGCTTTCTTT.